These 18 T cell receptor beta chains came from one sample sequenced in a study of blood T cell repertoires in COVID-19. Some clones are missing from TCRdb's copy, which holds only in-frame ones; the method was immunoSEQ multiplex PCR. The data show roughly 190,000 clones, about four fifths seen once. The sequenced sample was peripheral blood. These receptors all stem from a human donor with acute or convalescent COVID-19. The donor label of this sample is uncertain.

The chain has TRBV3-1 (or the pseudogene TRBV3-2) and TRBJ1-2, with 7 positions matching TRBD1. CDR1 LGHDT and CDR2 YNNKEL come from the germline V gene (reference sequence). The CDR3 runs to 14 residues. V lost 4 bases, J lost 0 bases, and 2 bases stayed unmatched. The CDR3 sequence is CASSPGTANYGYTF. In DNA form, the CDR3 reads TGTGCCAGCAGCCCCGGGACAGCTAACTATGGCTACACCTTC.

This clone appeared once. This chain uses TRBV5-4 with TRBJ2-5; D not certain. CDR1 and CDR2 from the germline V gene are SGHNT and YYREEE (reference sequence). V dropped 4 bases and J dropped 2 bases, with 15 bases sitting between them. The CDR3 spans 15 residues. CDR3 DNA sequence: TGTGCCAGCAGCCCCGAAGTAGCACAACAAGAGACCCAGTACTTC. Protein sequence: CASSPEVAQQETQYF.

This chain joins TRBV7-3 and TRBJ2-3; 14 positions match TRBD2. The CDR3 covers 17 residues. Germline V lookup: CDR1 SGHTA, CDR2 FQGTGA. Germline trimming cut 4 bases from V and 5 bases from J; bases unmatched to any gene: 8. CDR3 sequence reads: CASSSRTSGRHGDTQYF. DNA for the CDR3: TGTGCCAGCAGCTCGAGGACTAGCGGGAGGCACGGAGATACGCAGTATTTT.

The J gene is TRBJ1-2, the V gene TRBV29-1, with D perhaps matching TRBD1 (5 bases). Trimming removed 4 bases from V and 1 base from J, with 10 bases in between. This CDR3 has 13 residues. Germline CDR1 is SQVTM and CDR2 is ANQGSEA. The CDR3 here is CSVGVGGNYGYTF. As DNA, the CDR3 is TGCAGCGTTGGGGTCGGGGGTAACTATGGCTACACCTTC.

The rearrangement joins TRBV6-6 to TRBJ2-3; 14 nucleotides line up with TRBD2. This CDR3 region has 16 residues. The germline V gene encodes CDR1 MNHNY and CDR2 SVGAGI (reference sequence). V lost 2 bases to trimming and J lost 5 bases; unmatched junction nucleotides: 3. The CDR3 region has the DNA TGTGCCAGCAGTTACGGGACTAGCGGGAGCGGAGATACGCAGTATTTT. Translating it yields CASSYGTSGSGDTQYF.

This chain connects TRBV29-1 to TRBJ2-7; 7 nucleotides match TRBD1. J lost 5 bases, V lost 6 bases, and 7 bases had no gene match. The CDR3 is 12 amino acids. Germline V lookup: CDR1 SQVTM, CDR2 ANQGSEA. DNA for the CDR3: TGCAGCGTACAGGGGTCTATCGACGAGCAGTACTTC. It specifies CSVQGSIDEQYF.

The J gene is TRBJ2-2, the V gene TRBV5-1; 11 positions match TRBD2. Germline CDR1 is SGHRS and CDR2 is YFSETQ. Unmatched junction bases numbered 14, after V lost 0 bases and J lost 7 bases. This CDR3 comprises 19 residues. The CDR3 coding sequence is TGCGCCAGCAGCTTGGCCTATGGGACTAGCGGTCCCGCCGGCGGGGAGCTGTTTTTT. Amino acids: CASSLAYGTSGPAGGELFF. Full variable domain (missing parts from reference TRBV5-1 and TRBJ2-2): KAGVTQTPRYLIKTRGQQVTLSCSPISGHRSVSWYQQTPGQGLQFLFEYFSETQRNKGNFPGRFSGRQFSNSRSEMNVSTLELGDSALYLCASSLAYGTSGPAGGELFFGEGSRLTVL.

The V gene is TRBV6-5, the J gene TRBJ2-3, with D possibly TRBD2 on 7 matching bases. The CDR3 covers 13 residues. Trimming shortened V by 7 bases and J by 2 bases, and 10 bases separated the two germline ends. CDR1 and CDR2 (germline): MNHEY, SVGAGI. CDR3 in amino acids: CASKGGNTDTQYF. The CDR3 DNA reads TGTGCCAGCAAGGGGGGGAACACAGATACGCAGTATTTT.

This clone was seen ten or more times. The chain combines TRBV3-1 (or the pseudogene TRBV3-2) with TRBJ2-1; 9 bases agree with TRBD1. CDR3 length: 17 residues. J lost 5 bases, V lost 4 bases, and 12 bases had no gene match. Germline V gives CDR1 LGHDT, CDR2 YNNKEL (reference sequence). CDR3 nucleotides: TGTGCCAGCAGCCCCCGGACGGGGACAGGGAGACACAATGAGCAGTTCTTC. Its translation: CASSPRTGTGRHNEQFF.

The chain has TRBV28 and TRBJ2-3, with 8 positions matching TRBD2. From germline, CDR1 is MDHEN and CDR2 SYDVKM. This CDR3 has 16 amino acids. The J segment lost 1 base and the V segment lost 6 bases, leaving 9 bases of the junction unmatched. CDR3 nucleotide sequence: TGTGCCAGCAGCCCCCCCGGGGGGGGAGGCACAGATACGCAGTATTTT. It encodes CASSPPGGGGTDTQYF.

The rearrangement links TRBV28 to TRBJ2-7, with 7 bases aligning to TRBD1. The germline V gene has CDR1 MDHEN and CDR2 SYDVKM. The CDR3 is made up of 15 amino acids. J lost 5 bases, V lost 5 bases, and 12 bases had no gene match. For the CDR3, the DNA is TGTGCCAGCAGTCCAGGGGACAGAGATAAAAACGAGCAGTACTTC. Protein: CASSPGDRDKNEQYF.

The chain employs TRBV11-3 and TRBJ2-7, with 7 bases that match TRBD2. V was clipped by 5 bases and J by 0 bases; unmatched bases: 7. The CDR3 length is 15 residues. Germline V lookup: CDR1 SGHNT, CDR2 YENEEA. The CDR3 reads CASSPGGTSSYEQYF. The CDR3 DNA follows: TGTGCCAGCAGCCCGGGGGGTACCTCCTCCTACGAGCAGTACTTC.

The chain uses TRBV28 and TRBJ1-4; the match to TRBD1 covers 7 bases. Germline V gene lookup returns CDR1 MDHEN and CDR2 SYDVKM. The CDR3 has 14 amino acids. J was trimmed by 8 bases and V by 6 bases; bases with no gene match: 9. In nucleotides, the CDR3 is TGTGCCAGCAGAAAAACAGGGGCAGGGGAAAAACTGTTTTTT. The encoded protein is CASRKTGAGEKLFF.

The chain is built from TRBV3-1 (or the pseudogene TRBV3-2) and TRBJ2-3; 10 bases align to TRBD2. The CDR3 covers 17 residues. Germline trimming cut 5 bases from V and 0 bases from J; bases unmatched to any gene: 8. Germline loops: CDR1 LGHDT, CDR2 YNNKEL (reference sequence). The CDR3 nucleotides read TGTGCCAGCAGCGTACGTACTAGCGGGACTAGCACAGATACGCAGTATTTT. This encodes CASSVRTSGTSTDTQYF.

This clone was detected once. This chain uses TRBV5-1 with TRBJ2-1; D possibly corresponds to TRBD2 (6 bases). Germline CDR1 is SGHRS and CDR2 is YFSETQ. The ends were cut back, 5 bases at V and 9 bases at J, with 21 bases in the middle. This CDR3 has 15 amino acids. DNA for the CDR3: TGCGCCAGCAGTCTTGGTCTTTCGGGGGTGGCTGAGCAGTTCTTC. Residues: CASSLGLSGVAEQFF. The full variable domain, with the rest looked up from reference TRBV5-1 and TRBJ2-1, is KAGVTQTPRYLIKTRGQQVTLSCSPISGHRSVSWYQQTPGQGLQFLFEYFSETQRNKGNFPGRFSGRQFSNSRSEMNVSTLELGDSALYLCASSLGLSGVAEQFFGPGTRLTVL.

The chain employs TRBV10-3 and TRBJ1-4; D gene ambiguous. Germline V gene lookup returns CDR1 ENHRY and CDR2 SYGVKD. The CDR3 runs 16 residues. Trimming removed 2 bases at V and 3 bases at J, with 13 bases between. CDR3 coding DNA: TGTGCCATCAGTGAGATACTCTACCCATCTAATGAAAAACTGTTTTTT. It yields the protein CAISEILYPSNEKLFF.

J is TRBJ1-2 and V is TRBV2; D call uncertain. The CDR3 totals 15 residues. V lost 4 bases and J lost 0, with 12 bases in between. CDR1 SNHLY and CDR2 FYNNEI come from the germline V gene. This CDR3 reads CASSGLREANYGYTF. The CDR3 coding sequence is TGTGCCAGCAGTGGCCTGAGGGAGGCTAACTATGGCTACACCTTC.

CDR3 bases: TGTGCCAGCAGTTATAGGGCGGGGGCTGGAAACACCATATATTTT. This codes for CASSYRAGAGNTIYF. The chain links TRBV11-2 to TRBJ1-3, with D perhaps TRBD1 (5 bases). This CDR3 region has 15 residues. V was pared by 6 bases and J by 2 bases, with 14 bases between. Germline CDR1 reads SGHAT; CDR2 reads FQNNGV.